Shown below are 25 T cell receptor beta chains from a single sample sequenced in a study of lung T cells in sarcoidosis with Löfgren's syndrome. TCRdb reanalysed the reads using MiXCR and keeps one entry per CDR3 protein. This sample yields about 9,200 distinct CDR3 sequences, of which 15% to 20% are seen a single time; approximately 7% belongs to the top ten. Input material: CD4+ T cells from bronchoalveolar lavage. These receptors came from a human donor with sarcoidosis (Löfgren's syndrome or another form), or a control subject (not recorded which).

The table lists this clonotype with many counts. The J gene is TRBJ2-1, the V gene TRBV7-9, with a weak D call TRBD2 (6 bases). This CDR3 has 14 amino acids. CDR1 is SEHNR, CDR2 FQNEAQ, per germline (reference sequence). The V end lost 2 bases, the J end lost 6 bases, and 11 bases lay between the germline ends. CDR3 amino acids: CASSLRASVNEQFF. The DNA of the CDR3 is TGTGCCAGCAGCTTAAGAGCTAGCGTCAATGAGCAGTTCTTC.

This clonotype was observed at least ten times. The genes are TRBV19 and TRBJ2-1; 9 bases align to TRBD2. This CDR3 has 18 residues. Germline assignment: CDR1 LNHDA and CDR2 SQIVND (reference sequence). V lost 1 base, J lost 2 bases, and 9 bases stayed unmatched. The CDR3 sequence: CASSIGLAGRAAYNEQFF. The DNA for the CDR3 is TGTGCCAGTAGTATAGGGCTAGCGGGACGCGCGGCCTACAATGAGCAGTTCTTC.

This clonotype came up many times. The chain employs TRBV7-9 and TRBJ2-5; D is uncertain. Trimming took off 1 base at V and 4 bases at J, with 10 bases between the two ends. The V gene's germline CDR1 is SEHNR and CDR2 FQNEAQ (reference sequence). This CDR3 is 14 amino acids long. The CDR3 bases are TGTGCCAGCAGCTTAGTACTGCCCGTAGAGACCCAGTACTTC. Amino acid sequence: CASSLVLPVETQYF.

This clonotype was seen many times. The CDR3 loop is CASSIFPSGTAQETQYF. CDR3 DNA: TGTGCCAGTAGTATATTCCCTTCGGGGACGGCACAAGAGACCCAGTACTTC. This chain links TRBV19 with TRBJ2-5, with D tentatively TRBD1 or TRBD2 (5 bases each). Germline lookup yields CDR1 LNHDA and CDR2 SQIVND (reference sequence). CDR3 size: 17 residues. The ends were cut back, 2 bases at V and 2 bases at J, with 18 bases in the middle.

There are many counts of this clonotype. The rearrangement links TRBV28 to TRBJ2-7; 7 bases are shared with TRBD1. Germline values: CDR1 MDHEN, CDR2 SYDVKM. This CDR3 region has 14 residues. Trimming at V came to 6 bases and at J to 0 bases, leaving 5 bases not matched to a gene. The CDR3 region is CASRARDSSYEQYF. The CDR3 DNA reads as TGTGCCAGCAGGGCAAGGGACAGCTCCTACGAGCAGTACTTC.

This clonotype qualifies as large (0.1 to 1%). The chain combines TRBV20-1 with TRBJ1-1; weak D call: TRBD1 (5 bases). Trimming cost V 4 bases and J 14 bases, with 14 bases left between them. This CDR3 spans 10 amino acids. Germline CDR1 DFQATT, CDR2 SNEGSKA (reference sequence). The CDR3 protein is CSANVGREFF. The CDR3 coding sequence is TGCAGTGCTAATGTGGGACGGGAGTTCTTT.

Comment on this clonotype: Being one base from a much bigger clone, this may be a read error. Written as DNA, the CDR3 is TGTGCCAGCAGATTTCAGTGGAATGAGCAGTTCTTC. Encoded protein: CASRFQWNEQFF. The gene calls are TRBV5-6 and TRBJ2-1; D is uncertain. The ends were cut back, 5 bases at V and 7 bases at J, with 10 bases in the middle. This CDR3 contains 12 residues. Germline V lookup: CDR1 SGHDT, CDR2 YYEEEE.

On this clonotype itself: A read error may explain this, as a much larger clone is one base away. V is TRBV29-1 and J is TRBJ2-1, with a tentative D call TRBD2 (6 bases). This CDR3 contains 11 residues. CDR1 is SQVTM, CDR2 ANQGSEA, per germline. The DNA of the CDR3 is TGCAGCATCGTTGGCGGGGCTGAGCGGTTCTTC. The encoded protein is CSIVGGAERFF.

In its sample, this clonotype was seen many times. This rearrangement joins TRBV9 to TRBJ2-1; possibly TRBD1 for D (5 bases). The CDR3 contains 15 residues. V shed 0 bases and J shed 6 bases, with 13 bases lying between them. CDR1 and CDR2 from the germline V gene are SGDLS and YYNGEE. In DNA form, the CDR3 reads TGTGCCAGCAGCGTAGGGCAGGGAAGGGTCAATGAGCAGTTCTTC. Translating it yields CASSVGQGRVNEQFF.

This clonotype rates as medium-sized. J is TRBJ2-7 and V is TRBV20-1; TRBD2 agrees at 14 bases. With V trimmed by 1 base and J by 6 bases, 5 bases remained unmatched. CDR1 is DFQATT, CDR2 SNEGSKA, per germline (reference sequence). CDR3 length: 15 amino acids. The CDR3 region is CSARAGGLAGVEQYF. CDR3 nucleotides: TGCAGTGCTAGAGCTGGGGGACTAGCGGGAGTCGAGCAGTACTTC.

Remarks on this clonotype: A much larger clone sits a single nucleotide away, making a read error possible. This rearrangement joins TRBV19 to TRBJ1-1; 10 bases agree with TRBD1. Germline loops: CDR1 LNHDA, CDR2 SQIVND (reference sequence). The CDR3 consists of 15 residues. V shed 7 bases and J 6 bases; nucleotides not matched to a gene: 11. Here the CDR3 DNA reads TGTGCCAGTATTAAGGGGACAGGGGTAGGTGCTGAAGCTTTCTTT. It specifies CASIKGTGVGAEAFF.

Remarks on this clonotype: With a much larger clone just one base away, this may be a read error. The chain combines TRBV28 with TRBJ2-3, with 7 bases identical to TRBD2. Trimming removed 6 bases from V and 6 bases from J; junction bases left unmatched: 12. The CDR3 runs 15 residues. Germline V gene data show CDR1 as MDHEN and CDR2 as SYDVKM. CDR3 nucleotide sequence: TGTGCCAGCAGACCCGGGACTTCCGGGGGGGATACGCAGTATTTT. It specifies CASRPGTSGGDTQYF.

This clonotype was seen many times. The rearrangement links TRBV19 to TRBJ2-3; TRBD2 aligns across 12 bases. The trim removed 5 bases at V and 7 bases at J, leaving 10 bases unmatched. The CDR3 length is 16 residues. Germline V lookup: CDR1 LNHDA, CDR2 SQIVND (reference sequence). CDR3 nucleotides: TGTGCCAGTAGTTCAAGACTAGCGGGAGCTGGCAATACGCAGTATTTT. It encodes CASSSRLAGAGNTQYF.

Comment on this clonotype: A read error is likely, as this CDR3 ends without the conserved phenylalanine or tryptophan. The J gene is TRBJ2-7, the V gene TRBV2, with D unclear. CDR3 length: 12 amino acids. The V end lost 4 bases, the J end lost 6 bases, and 10 bases lay between the germline ends. The germline gives CDR1 SNHLY, CDR2 FYNNEI. In DNA, the CDR3 is TGTGCCAGCAGTGCGTCAGGTCGCGAGCAGTACCTC. The encoded protein is CASSASGREQYL.

V and J are TRBV12-3 or TRBV12-4 and TRBJ2-3, with a possible D match to TRBD2 (6 bases). The CDR3 totals 16 residues. V was cut by 2 bases and J by 2 bases, with 14 bases left in between. The DNA for the CDR3 is TGTGCCAGCAGTTTACAACTAGGACTATCCACAGATACGCAGTATTTT. Its protein product is CASSLQLGLSTDTQYF.

This clonotype was observed many times. The chain combines TRBV30 with TRBJ2-1; no clear D. Germline-derived CDR1 and CDR2 are GTSNPN and SVGIG (reference sequence). This CDR3 region has 12 residues. Trimming took 0 bases from V and 7 from J, leaving 7 bases between them. The CDR3 sequence: CAWSVQGNEQFF. The DNA for the CDR3 is TGTGCCTGGAGTGTACAAGGGAATGAGCAGTTCTTC. Together with reference TRBV30 and TRBJ2-1, the CDR3 gives the full variable domain: SQTIHQWPATLVQPVGSPLSLECTVEGTSNPNLYWYRQAAGRGLQLLFYSVGIGQISSEVPQNLSASRPQDRQFILSSKKLLLSDSGFYLCAWSVQGNEQFFGPGTRLTVL.

In its sample, this clonotype was seen many times. This CDR3 reads CASVPAGGGYPYNEQFF. CDR3 DNA: TGTGCCAGCGTACCCGCCGGGGGGGGGTATCCCTACAATGAGCAGTTCTTC. The rearrangement joins TRBV6-2 or TRBV6-3 to TRBJ2-1; TRBD2 agrees at 8 bases. Germline V gene data show CDR1 as MNHEY and CDR2 as SVGEGT. This CDR3 spans 17 amino acids. The trim removed 8 bases at V and 2 bases at J, leaving 14 bases unmatched.

This clonotype was observed at least ten times. The chain uses TRBV7-2 and TRBJ1-1; tentative D call: TRBD1 (6 bases). Between the trimmed V and J ends, which lost 5 bases and 4 bases, there was a span of 14 bases. This CDR3 has 14 amino acids. CDR1 SGHTA and CDR2 FQGNSA come from the germline V gene. The CDR3 DNA reads as TGTGCCAGCAGCCAGAGGCGGGGGGCCACTGAAGCTTTCTTT. Protein product: CASSQRRGATEAFF.

This clonotype has only a few counts. A much bigger clone sits one base away, suggesting this may be a read error. V usage is TRBV6-6 and J usage is TRBJ2-2; 14 bases match TRBD2. From germline, CDR1 is MNHNY and CDR2 SVGAGI (reference sequence). Trimming removed 4 bases from V and 4 bases from J; junction bases left unmatched: 8. The CDR3 is 18 residues long. CDR3 in DNA: TGTGCCAGCAGTTCCCGACTAGCGGGAGGGACGGGCACCGGGGAGCTGTTTTTT. Encoded protein: CASSSRLAGGTGTGELFF.

A word on this clonotype: A read error is possible here, since a much larger clone lies one base away. The chain uses TRBV30 and TRBJ2-7, with D perhaps TRBD2 (6 bases). CDR1 is GTSNPN, CDR2 SVGIG, per germline (reference sequence). The ends were cut back, 0 bases at V and 1 base at J, with 16 bases in the middle. The CDR3 consists of 16 residues. The CDR3 nucleotides are TGTGCCTGGAGTGTAAATTCCGGGGGTGCGTCCTACGAGCAGTACTTC. Its translation is CAWSVNSGGASYEQYF.

The chain couples TRBV30 to TRBJ2-1; 8 bases map to TRBD2. With V trimmed by 3 bases and J by 6 bases, 13 bases remained unmatched. This CDR3 has 16 residues. Germline V lookup: CDR1 GTSNPN, CDR2 SVGIG (reference sequence). The CDR3 region has the DNA TGTGCCTGGAGAATCGCGGGACTAGTCCCCTTCAATGAGCAGTTCTTC. It translates to CAWRIAGLVPFNEQFF.

Points on this clonotype: Its ends do not fully match the called genes, so a read error is possible. V gene TRBV19 combines with J gene TRBJ1-5, with TRBD1 as a possible D gene (6 bases). Per the germline V gene, CDR1 is LNHDA and CDR2 is SQIVND (reference sequence). The CDR3 loop spans 14 amino acids. The CDR3 reads CTSSRGDPNQPQHF. The CDR3 DNA is TGTACCAGTAGTAGGGGGGACCCAAATCAGCCCCAGCATTTT.

On this clonotype itself: Mismatch with germline at one junction end may stem from a read error. The chain carries TRBV25-1 and TRBJ2-2; TRBD2 is a possible D gene (5 bases). CDR3 length: 15 residues. CDR1 and CDR2 from the germline V gene are MGHDK and SYGVNS. The CDR3 sequence: CVSSEGQWGTGELFF. The CDR3, as DNA: TGCGTCAGCAGTGAGGGTCAGTGGGGCACCGGGGAGCTGTTTTTT.

In its sample, this clonotype was seen many times. CDR3 in DNA: TGTGCCAGCAGTTACACCCCAGGGAAAGCGGGCGAGCAGTACTTC. This translates into CASSYTPGKAGEQYF. This sequence joins TRBV6-6 and TRBJ2-7, with D possibly matching TRBD2 (6 bases). The ends were cut back, 2 bases at V and 6 bases at J, with 17 bases in the middle. CDR1 MNHNY and CDR2 SVGAGI come from the germline V gene (reference sequence). CDR3 length: 15 residues.

About this clonotype: Since no conserved phenylalanine or tryptophan closes the CDR3, a read error is the likely cause. The gene calls are TRBV7-9 and TRBJ2-1; either TRBD1 or TRBD2 may supply D (6 bases each). V lost 8 bases and J 6 bases, leaving 14 bases between the germline ends. This CDR3 spans 13 amino acids. Germline CDR1 SEHNR, CDR2 FQNEAQ (reference sequence). The CDR3 nucleotides read TGTGCCAGCGGCAGGGGAGGAGGCAATGAGCAGTTCTCC. This codes for CASGRGGGNEQFS.